This TCR beta chain was sequenced during a study of T cells in Graves' hyperthyroidism and ophthalmopathy. The study, taken as a whole, reports: The model made its ophthalmopathy prediction, and onset followed a median around six months later.

CDR1 and CDR2 (germline): SGDLS, YYNGEE. Trimming cost V 4 bases and J 3 bases, with 22 bases left between them. The CDR3 is made up of 17 amino acids. This clonotype appeared many times. The antigen is unknown. RNA transcripts served as the template for amplifying TCR beta CDR3 regions. Using the HTBI primer set, a first-round RT-PCR was run on the TCR CDR3. TCRdb re-analysed the multiplex PCR reads in MiXCR, keeping a single row per CDR3 protein. The sample shows more than 300,000 distinct CDR3 sequences, about 14% of them seen only once. This TCR was sampled from a woman in her thirties with Graves' ophthalmopathy. J is TRBJ2-5 and V is TRBV9, with D perhaps TRBD2 (6 bases). The sample comprised blood. The CDR3 region is CASSPLSKRVNKETQYF. CDR3 nucleotide sequence: TGTGCCAGCAGCCCCCTAAGTAAGCGGGTGAACAAAGAGACCCAGTACTTC.